Listed below are T cell receptor beta chains from one sample, sequenced in a study of T-cell memory formation after mild COVID-19. TCRdb itself ran the 5' RACE reads through MiXCR, one entry per CDR3 protein. The sample holds about 540,000 distinct CDR3 sequences, over 20% seen once. What was sequenced was PBMCs or a T cell subset sorted from them (not recorded which). The receptors here all came from an adult woman who had mild COVID-19 (a few samples of this study predate the infection). Cell type and time point are not known. CDR3s leave out the opening cysteine and the closing phenylalanine or tryptophan. Fields, in order: V gene, J gene, CDR3 protein.

>TRBV9|TRBJ1-2
ASSVTWTGNYGYT
>TRBV5-1|TRBJ2-1
ASSLLAGGSNEQF
>TRBV20-1|TRBJ1-2
RVYRGGGSGYT
>TRBV12-3/TRBV12-4|TRBJ2-3
ASSPPPQLAGGTDTQY
>TRBV10-3|TRBJ1-1
AISEKTVNTEAF
>TRBV4-1|TRBJ2-5
ASSHPGSLETQY
>TRBV5-1|TRBJ2-5
ASSLGTGLPQETQY
>TRBV5-1|TRBJ1-2
ASSSQTDGYT
>TRBV15|TRBJ2-3
ATSRDRTSTDTQY
>TRBV20-1|TRBJ2-7
SASNAGTGSYEQY
>TRBV7-6|TRBJ2-1
ASSLGGLHNEQF
>TRBV10-3|TRBJ1-2
AISEGTVYGYT
>TRBV7-2|TRBJ2-1
ASRPSGGNEQF
>TRBV5-1|TRBJ1-6
ASSLSGGYNNSPLH
>TRBV20-1|TRBJ2-4
SARDRLGTGVIQY
>TRBV9|TRBJ2-5
ASSVAGLTTQETQY
>TRBV12-3/TRBV12-4|TRBJ2-2
ASTGQDTGELF
>TRBV7-8|TRBJ2-1
ASSTDRSSYNEQF